The clone carrying this T cell receptor (beta chain) was seen a few times. Antigen: not known. V gave up 6 bases and J gave up 4 bases; unmatched junction bases: 7. The germline V gene encodes CDR1 MNHEY and CDR2 SVGAGI. This CDR3 is 14 amino acids long. MiXCR was run by TCRdb on the reads, yielding one entry per CDR3 protein. Among approximately 700,000 distinct CDR3 sequences listed, 35% were seen once. The data are from a study of T cell repertoires in cytomegalovirus infection. About the study: In public TCR beta signatures, there were indications of both CMV infection and matching HLA type. General study results and limits: Frequencies of public TCR beta families were cumulated, and this identified carriers of CMV plus the relevant HLA. The ex vivo response was dominated by HLA-C-restricted CMV-specific TCR beta clonotypes.

The receptor was derived from a human donor in good health (CMV status not recorded). Some clones in this sample may be carry-over from other donors' samples. The chain couples TRBV6-5 to TRBJ1-1; 8 bases align to TRBD1. The sequenced sample was PBMCs. CDR3 protein: CASRSGGSSTEAFF. CDR3 coding DNA: TGTGCCAGCAGATCAGGGGGCTCGAGCACTGAAGCTTTCTTT.